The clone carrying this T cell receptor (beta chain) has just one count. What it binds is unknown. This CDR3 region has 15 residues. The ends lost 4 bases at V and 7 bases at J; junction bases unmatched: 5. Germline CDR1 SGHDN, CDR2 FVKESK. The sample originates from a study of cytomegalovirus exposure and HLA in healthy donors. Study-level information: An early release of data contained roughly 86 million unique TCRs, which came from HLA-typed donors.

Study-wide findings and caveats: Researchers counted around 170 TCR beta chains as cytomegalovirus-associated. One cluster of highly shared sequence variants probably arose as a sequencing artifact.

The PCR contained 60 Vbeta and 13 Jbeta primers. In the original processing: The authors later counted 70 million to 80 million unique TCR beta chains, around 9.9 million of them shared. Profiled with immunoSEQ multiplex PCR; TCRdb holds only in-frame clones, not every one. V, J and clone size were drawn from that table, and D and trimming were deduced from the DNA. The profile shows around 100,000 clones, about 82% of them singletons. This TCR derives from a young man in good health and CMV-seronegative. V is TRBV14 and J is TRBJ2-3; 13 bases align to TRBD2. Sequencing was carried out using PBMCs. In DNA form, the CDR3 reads TGTGCCAGCAGCCGTGGGACTAGCGGGATGAATACGCAGTATTTT. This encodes CASSRGTSGMNTQYF.